These 21 T cell receptor beta chains were sequenced from one sample in a study of blood T cell repertoires in COVID-19. TCRdb's table, derived via immunoSEQ multiplex PCR, lists solely in-frame clones and lacks some. Of about 410,000 clones listed, roughly 90% are singletons. Sequencing was carried out using peripheral blood. The receptors were gathered from a young woman with active or convalescent COVID-19.

V is TRBV10-1 and J is TRBJ2-5, with D perhaps TRBD2 (6 bases). The CDR3 runs to 15 residues. Per the germline V gene, CDR1 is WNHNN and CDR2 is SYGVQD (reference sequence). V lost 4 bases and J 2 bases, leaving 14 bases between the germline ends. The CDR3 protein is CASSAGGAMQETQYF. The CDR3 region has the DNA TGCGCCAGCAGTGCCGGCGGGGCGATGCAAGAGACCCAGTACTTC.

This clone appeared a single time. The chain uses TRBV7-8 and TRBJ2-7; a possible D gene is TRBD1 (6 bases). The germline V gene has CDR1 SGHVS and CDR2 FQNEAQ. With 6 bases removed from V and 6 bases from J, the gap between germline ends came to 12 bases. This CDR3 comprises 12 residues. CDR3 protein: CASRRTGSEQYF. The CDR3 nucleotides are TGTGCCAGCAGGCGTACAGGGAGCGAGCAGTACTTC.

This rearrangement joins TRBV15 to TRBJ1-5, with 9 bases identical to TRBD1. V shed 0 bases and J 5 bases; nucleotides not matched to a gene: 5. Germline V gene lookup returns CDR1 LNHNV and CDR2 YYDKDF (reference sequence). The CDR3 consists of 16 residues. The CDR3 spells CATSRDSQGAYQPQHF. CDR3 sequence (DNA): TGTGCCACCAGCAGAGATTCACAGGGGGCATATCAGCCCCAGCATTTT.

The chain joins TRBV6-4 to TRBJ1-1; no definite D call. V was pared by 0 bases and J by 0 bases, with 8 bases between. CDR1 is MRHNA, CDR2 SNTAGT, per germline. This CDR3 region has 15 residues. The CDR3 sequence: CASSDSHRLNTEAFF. In DNA form, the CDR3 reads TGTGCCAGCAGTGACTCGCACAGATTGAACACTGAAGCTTTCTTT.

Notes on this clone: Within the sample, other DNA sequences also encode this same CDR3. This chain joins TRBV7-2 and TRBJ1-2; D not resolved. The CDR3 contains 14 residues. The germline gives CDR1 SGHTA, CDR2 FQGNSA. V lost 1 base and J 0 bases, leaving 6 bases between the germline ends. The CDR3, as DNA: TGTGCCAGCAGCTTAGGCGGATCTAACTATGGCTACACCTTC. Amino acid sequence: CASSLGGSNYGYTF.

This clone occurred once. The V and J genes are TRBV7-9 and TRBJ2-3, with TRBD1 matching over 10 bases. The V gene end was trimmed by 5 bases and the J gene end by 1 base; junction bases not matched to a gene: 3. The CDR3 runs 15 residues. Germline V gene data show CDR1 as SEHNR and CDR2 as FQNEAQ (reference sequence). The CDR3 loop reads CASSTGTGGTDTQYF. CDR3 coding DNA: TGTGCCAGCAGCACCGGGACAGGGGGCACAGATACGCAGTATTTT.

The chain joins TRBV5-4 to TRBJ2-3; D is unresolved. Trimming cost V 0 bases and J 4 bases, with 6 bases left between them. Germline V gives CDR1 SGHNT, CDR2 YYREEE (reference sequence). The CDR3 loop spans 13 amino acids. In DNA, the CDR3 is TGTGCCAGCAGCTTGGGTATCGCAGATACGCAGTATTTT. It translates to CASSLGIADTQYF.

J is TRBJ2-1 and V is TRBV9; a weak D match, TRBD2 (6 bases). V shed 3 bases and J shed 6 bases, with 16 bases lying between them. This CDR3 is built from 15 residues. Per germline, CDR1 SGDLS and CDR2 YYNGEE. CDR3 residues: CASSAFSGSLNEQFF. Written as DNA, the CDR3 is TGTGCCAGCAGCGCGTTTAGCGGCTCACTCAATGAGCAGTTCTTC.

V usage is TRBV2 and J usage is TRBJ2-1, with 7 positions matching TRBD2. With V trimmed by 10 bases and J by 6 bases, 6 bases remained unmatched. The germline V gene encodes CDR1 SNHLY and CDR2 FYNNEI. This CDR3 is 12 amino acids long. Here the CDR3 reads CAIRDYSNEQFF. The DNA for the CDR3 is TGTGCCATCCGGGACTATAGCAATGAGCAGTTCTTC.

V is TRBV6-5 and J is TRBJ1-3, with unresolved D. Trimming took off 2 bases at V and 1 base at J, with 12 bases between the two ends. Germline-derived CDR1 and CDR2 are MNHEY and SVGAGI. The CDR3 has 16 amino acids. The CDR3 loop reads CASSYREGTSGNTIYF. CDR3 bases: TGTGCCAGCAGTTACAGGGAGGGAACTTCTGGAAACACCATATATTTT.

This clone was detected a few times. The V call is TRBV5-1, the J call TRBJ1-1, with TRBD1 matching over 8 bases. The CDR3 length is 13 residues. Germline lookup yields CDR1 SGHRS and CDR2 YFSETQ. The trim removed 0 bases at V and 5 bases at J, leaving 0 bases unmatched. This CDR3 is CASSLGDRTEAFF. The CDR3 region has the DNA TGCGCCAGCAGCTTGGGGGACAGGACTGAAGCTTTCTTT.

The chain couples TRBV25-1 to TRBJ1-1; 7 positions agree with TRBD1. This CDR3 contains 15 residues. With V trimmed by 4 bases and J by 10 bases, 15 bases remained unmatched. Germline V gives CDR1 MGHDK, CDR2 SYGVNS. The CDR3 is CASSGRRKGAARAFF. The CDR3 DNA is TGTGCCAGCAGTGGTCGACGAAAGGGGGCCGCGAGAGCTTTCTTT.

The count of this clone is one. The chain couples TRBV5-1 to TRBJ2-2; possible D gene TRBD1, 6 bases. Germline CDR1 and CDR2: SGHRS and YFSETQ. The CDR3 sequence is 15 residues long. The V end lost 4 bases, the J end lost 3 bases, and 13 bases lay between the germline ends. The CDR3 protein is CASSPGTTYTGELFF. The CDR3 nucleotides are TGCGCCAGCAGCCCCGGGACAACCTACACCGGGGAGCTGTTTTTT.

Concerning this clone itself: The identical CDR3 is also encoded by other nucleotide sequences in the sample. The gene calls are TRBV30 and TRBJ2-2; D gene ambiguous. The germline gives CDR1 GTSNPN, CDR2 SVGIG (reference sequence). The CDR3 contains 14 residues. Trimming removed 0 bases from V and 1 base from J, with 6 bases in between. DNA of the CDR3: TGTGCCTGGAGTGTATTTAGGAACACCGGGGAGCTGTTTTTT. It translates to CAWSVFRNTGELFF. Based on the CDR3 plus reference TRBV30 and TRBJ2-2, the full variable domain is SQTIHQWPATLVQPVGSPLSLECTVEGTSNPNLYWYRQAAGRGLQLLFYSVGIGQISSEVPQNLSASRPQDRQFILSSKKLLLSDSGFYLCAWSVFRNTGELFFGEGSRLTVL.

The chain employs TRBV6-5 and TRBJ2-3; D is possibly TRBD2 (5 bases). The V end was cut by 4 bases, the J end by 9 bases, with 11 bases between. This CDR3 has 12 amino acids. CDR1 and CDR2 from the germline V gene are MNHEY and SVGAGI. In nucleotides, the CDR3 is TGTGCCAGCAGTTCGAACGGGATAACGCAGTATTTT. This codes for CASSSNGITQYF.

The V gene is TRBV2, the J gene TRBJ1-5; perhaps TRBD1 as D (6 bases). The CDR3 contains 13 residues. CDR1 and CDR2 (germline): SNHLY, FYNNEI. Trimming cost V 6 bases and J 4 bases, with 10 bases left between them. The CDR3 sequence is CASRDRLNQPQHF. CDR3 DNA sequence: TGTGCCAGCAGAGACAGGCTAAATCAGCCCCAGCATTTT.

This rearrangement joins TRBV5-1 to TRBJ2-3; tentative D call: TRBD2 (6 bases). The germline V gene encodes CDR1 SGHRS and CDR2 YFSETQ. The CDR3 loop spans 14 amino acids. The V and J ends lost 5 bases and 2 bases respectively, with 12 bases between them. In DNA, the CDR3 is TGCGCCAGCAGGAGGGACTGGAACACAGATACGCAGTATTTT. As protein: CASRRDWNTDTQYF. Drawing the rest from reference TRBV5-1 and TRBJ2-3, the complete variable domain is KAGVTQTPRYLIKTRGQQVTLSCSPISGHRSVSWYQQTPGQGLQFLFEYFSETQRNKGNFPGRFSGRQFSNSRSEMNVSTLELGDSALYLCASRRDWNTDTQYFGPGTRLTVL.

Points on this clone: The sample carries other DNA sequences with the same CDR3. The chain's CDR3 is CASSEAGQGNSPLHF. The CDR3 DNA sequence: TGTGCCAGCAGTGAAGCGGGACAGGGAAATTCACCCCTCCACTTT. V usage is TRBV6-1 and J usage is TRBJ1-6, with 9 bases aligning to TRBD1. Germline V gene sequence: CDR1 MNHNS, CDR2 SASEGT. Trimming removed 0 bases from V and 7 bases from J; junction bases left unmatched: 1. The CDR3 runs to 15 residues.

The chain joins TRBV19 to TRBJ2-5; 7 nucleotides agree with TRBD2. The V gene end was trimmed by 3 bases and the J gene end by 4 bases; junction bases not matched to a gene: 8. The CDR3 is made up of 15 amino acids. Germline lookup yields CDR1 LNHDA and CDR2 SQIVND (reference sequence). In nucleotides, the CDR3 is TGTGCCAGTAGTATTGGGGCGGGGGTCGGAGAGACCCAGTACTTC. Its protein is CASSIGAGVGETQYF.

The rearrangement uses TRBV10-3 and TRBJ1-2; D possibly corresponds to TRBD1 (6 bases). This CDR3 is 14 amino acids long. Trimming shortened V by 4 bases and J by 4 bases, and 13 bases separated the two germline ends. CDR1 ENHRY and CDR2 SYGVKD come from the germline V gene. CDR3 in amino acids: CAISGFGQIYGYTF. The DNA of the CDR3 is TGTGCCATCAGTGGTTTCGGACAGATCTATGGCTACACCTTC.

The gene calls are TRBV27 and TRBJ2-7; the D is unclear. Trimming removed 5 bases at V and 2 bases at J, with 10 bases between. The CDR3 is made up of 13 amino acids. In germline, CDR1 is MNHEY, CDR2 SMNVEV (reference sequence). CDR3 loop: CASSLPGPYEQYF. CDR3 coding DNA: TGTGCCAGCAGTCTTCCAGGCCCCTACGAGCAGTACTTC.